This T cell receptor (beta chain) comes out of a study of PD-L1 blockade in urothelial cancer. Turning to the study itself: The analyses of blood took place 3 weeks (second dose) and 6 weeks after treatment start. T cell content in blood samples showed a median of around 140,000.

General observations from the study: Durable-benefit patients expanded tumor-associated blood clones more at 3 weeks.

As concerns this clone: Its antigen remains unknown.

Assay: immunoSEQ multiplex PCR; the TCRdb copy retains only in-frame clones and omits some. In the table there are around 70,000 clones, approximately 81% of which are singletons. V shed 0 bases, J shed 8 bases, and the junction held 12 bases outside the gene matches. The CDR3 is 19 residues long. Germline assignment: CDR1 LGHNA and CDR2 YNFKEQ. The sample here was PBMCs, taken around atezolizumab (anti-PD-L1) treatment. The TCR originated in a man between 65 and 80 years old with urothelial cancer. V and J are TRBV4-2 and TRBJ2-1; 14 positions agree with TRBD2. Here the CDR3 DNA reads TGTGCCAGCAGCCAAGATTGGACTAGCGGGAGGAAGGGTATCGATGAGCAGTTCTTC. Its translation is CASSQDWTSGRKGIDEQFF.